Only a few counts were recorded for the clone carrying this T cell receptor (beta chain). Its antigen is unidentified. This specimen comes from a study of T cells in Graves' hyperthyroidism and ophthalmopathy. Study-wide results and caveats: Stable hyperthyroidism and ophthalmopathy were separated using 13 V-J signatures.

The CDR3 runs to 15 residues. The junction had 7 bases not matched to a gene; V was cut back by 3 bases and J by 6 bases. From germline, CDR1 is MGHRA and CDR2 YSYEKL. TCR beta CDR3 sequences were amplified from RNA transcripts. Carried out on the TCR CDR3, a first-round RT-PCR used the HTBI primer set. TCRdb called the multiplex PCR reads again in MiXCR, with one record for every CDR3 protein. The sample has under 200,000 distinct CDR3 sequences, over 8% seen once. Fresh peripheral blood, 10 ml, was the source of the PBMCs. The chain recombines TRBV4-1 with TRBJ1-5; the match to TRBD1 covers 8 bases. This TCR came from a woman aged 18-30 years with Graves' hyperthyroidism that later progressed to Graves' ophthalmopathy. Sequencing input: blood. Here the CDR3 reads CASSHRTGGSQPQHF. The CDR3 DNA reads TGCGCCAGCAGCCATCGAACAGGGGGGAGTCAGCCCCAGCATTTT.